A selection of T cell receptor beta chains follows, all from one sample in a study of Ad26.COV2.S vaccination and SARS-CoV-2 variants. The assay was immunoSEQ multiplex PCR, and TCRdb's table has in-frame clones only and misses some. This table has 350,000 to 450,000 clones, 92% appearing once. The sequencing here drew on peripheral blood, taken in a trial of Ad26.COV2.S vaccine versus placebo. The origin of the receptors is a person between 18 and 65 years old who received the Ad26.COV2.S COVID-19 vaccine or a placebo. The CDR3 runs from the conserved cysteine through the conserved F or W. D genes are given only for firm matches. Part of the rows lack a size; the others show once, few, many or a class for expanded clones.

>.|.|TRBJ2-5|TRBV5-6
CASSLNRQETQYF
TGTGCCAGCAGCTTGAACAGACAAGAGACCCAGTACTTC
>.|TRBD2|TRBJ2-7|TRBV7-6
CASSLLAGAPYEQYF
TGTGCCAGCAGCCTCCTAGCGGGGGCCCCCTACGAGCAGTACTTC
>.|.|TRBJ1-2|TRBV7-9
CASSLFTARGNYGYTF
TGTGCCAGCAGCTTATTCACAGCTCGGGGTAACTATGGCTACACCTTC
>.|.|TRBJ1-1|TRBV6-2/TRBV6-3
CASSYPGARWTEAFF
TGTGCCAGCAGTTACCCCGGGGCGAGGTGGACTGAAGCTTTCTTT
>.|.|TRBJ1-1|TRBV7-2
CASSLLGVNTEAFF
TGTGCCAGCAGCTTACTGGGGGTCAACACTGAAGCTTTCTTT
>.|.|TRBJ1-1|TRBV30
CAWSATANTEAFF
TGTGCCTGGAGCGCGACAGCGAACACTGAAGCTTTCTTT
>.|.|TRBJ2-3|TRBV12-5
CASGLMREFLLDTQYF
TGTGCTAGTGGTTTGATGAGGGAGTTTTTATTGGATACGCAGTATTTT
>few|.|TRBJ1-4|TRBV10-3
CAISVGAQNEKLFF
TGTGCCATCAGTGTCGGTGCCCAGAATGAAAAACTGTTTTTT
>.|.|TRBJ1-2|TRBV6-5
CASAGQGRDYGYTF
TGTGCCAGCGCCGGGCAGGGCAGGGACTATGGCTACACCTTC
>.|.|TRBJ1-1|TRBV29-1
CSVSTNTEAFF
TGCAGCGTTTCTACGAACACTGAAGCTTTCTTT
>.|.|TRBJ1-1|TRBV19
CASSIGGALSTEAFF
TGTGCCAGTAGTATAGGAGGGGCGTTGAGCACTGAAGCTTTCTTT
>.|.|TRBJ2-3|TRBV11-3
CASSPGHFIDTFPDTQYF
TGTGCCAGCAGCCCCGGGCATTTTATAGATACGTTCCCAGATACGCAGTATTTT
>few|TRBD1|TRBJ2-5|TRBV19
CASSQRQGRETQYF
TGTGCCAGTAGTCAGAGACAGGGACGAGAGACCCAGTACTTC
>.|.|TRBJ1-2|TRBV7-9
CASSSTGNYGYTF
TGTGCCAGCAGCTCTACAGGAAACTATGGCTACACCTTC
>.|TRBD2|TRBJ2-7|TRBV6-2/TRBV6-3
CASSFGLAYEQYF
TGTGCCAGCAGTTTCGGACTAGCCTACGAGCAGTACTTC
>.|.|TRBJ2-7|TRBV6-5
CASSQSGGYEQYF
TGTGCCAGCAGTCAGTCTGGGGGCTACGAGCAGTACTTC
>.|.|TRBJ2-2|TRBV4-1
CASSQEAGAGGTGELFF
TGCGCCAGCAGCCAAGAAGCTGGCGCAGGGGGGACCGGGGAGCTGTTTTTT
>.|TRBD1|TRBJ2-1|TRBV9
CASSDRGQDLGNEQFF
TGTGCCAGCAGCGACCGGGGACAGGACTTGGGGAATGAGCAGTTCTTC
>.|.|TRBJ1-3|TRBV9
CASSARDVKSRVYF
TGTGCCAGCAGCGCTAGGGACGTTAAATCTCGCGTATATTTT
>.|TRBD1|TRBJ1-1|TRBV29-1
CSVLRQGRGTEAFF
TGCAGCGTCTTAAGACAGGGGAGAGGTACTGAAGCTTTCTTT
>.|.|TRBJ1-2|TRBV3-1/TRBV3-2
CASSLLAQGARGYTF
.
>.|.|TRBJ2-2|TRBV7-9
CASSLFVLASTGELFF
TGTGCCAGCAGCTTATTCGTGCTAGCAAGCACCGGGGAGCTGTTTTTT
>.|TRBD1|TRBJ1-2|TRBV28
CASSFYADRAAYGYTF
TGTGCCAGCAGTTTTTACGCCGACAGGGCCGCCTATGGCTACACCTTC
>few|.|TRBJ1-5|TRBV3-1/TRBV3-2
CASSQGASNQPQHF
TGTGCCAGCAGCCAGGGAGCTAGCAATCAGCCCCAGCATTTT
>.|TRBD2|TRBJ2-1|TRBV2
CASRSGTSALNEQFF
TGTGCCAGCAGGTCCGGGACTAGCGCCCTTAATGAGCAGTTCTTC
>.|TRBD1|TRBJ1-2|TRBV28
CASSLGQGNYGYTF
TGTGCCAGCAGTCTGGGACAGGGAAACTATGGCTACACCTTC
>.|.|TRBJ2-7|TRBV5-6
CASSLAFRDRTTYEQYF
TGTGCCAGCAGCTTGGCCTTCAGGGATAGAACAACCTACGAGCAGTACTTC
>.|.|TRBJ1-5|TRBV27
CASSYGSSDQPQHF
TGTGCCAGCAGTTACGGTTCGTCTGATCAGCCCCAGCATTTT
>few|TRBD1|TRBJ2-7|TRBV5-1
CASSGRTGPYEQYF
TGCGCCAGCAGCGGAAGGACAGGACCCTACGAGCAGTACTTC
>.|TRBD1|TRBJ1-6|TRBV7-9
CASSQRQGNSPLHF
TGTGCCAGCAGTCAACGACAGGGTAATTCACCCCTCCACTTT
>.|TRBD2|TRBJ2-2|TRBV30
CAWRGLAGAGELFF
TGTGCCTGGAGGGGACTAGCGGGGGCCGGGGAGCTGTTTTTT
>.|.|TRBJ1-5|TRBV6-6
CASNDRTAGSNQPQHF
TGTGCCAGCAATGACCGGACTGCTGGGAGCAATCAGCCCCAGCATTTT
>.|.|TRBJ2-3|TRBV2
CASSVGGPPDTQYF
TGTGCCAGCAGTGTGGGGGGCCCCCCAGATACGCAGTATTTT
>.|.|TRBJ2-1|TRBV19
CASRTKLGEQFF
TGTGCCAGTAGAACAAAATTGGGGGAGCAGTTCTTC
>.|TRBD2|TRBJ2-3|TRBV7-8
CASSLLPGTSGGSTDTQYF
TGTGCCAGCAGCCTCCTCCCCGGGACTAGCGGGGGTAGCACAGATACGCAGTATTTT
>.|TRBD2|TRBJ2-7|TRBV20-1
CSASEGTSGSYEQYF
TGCAGTGCTAGTGAAGGGACTAGCGGCTCCTACGAGCAGTACTTC
>.|.|TRBJ2-7|TRBV5-1
CASTEDRVNDEQYF
TGCGCCAGCACCGAGGATAGGGTTAACGACGAGCAGTACTTC
>.|TRBD2|TRBJ2-1|TRBV7-9
CASSVTSGGHSYNEQFF
TGTGCCAGCAGCGTGACTAGCGGGGGCCACTCCTACAATGAGCAGTTCTTC
>.|TRBD2|TRBJ2-1|TRBV7-2
CASSQGLAASYNEQFF
TGTGCCAGCAGCCAAGGACTAGCGGCCTCCTACAATGAGCAGTTCTTC
>.|.|TRBJ1-2|TRBV12-3/TRBV12-4
CASSLPRDYGYTF
TGTGCCAGCAGTTTGCCCCGGGACTATGGCTACACCTTC
>.|TRBD1|TRBJ1-5|TRBV6-1
CASSVYRGRFNSNQPQHF
TGTGCCAGCAGTGTTTACAGGGGTAGGTTCAATAGCAATCAGCCCCAGCATTTT
>few|.|TRBJ2-7|TRBV6-2/TRBV6-3
CASSSQGVYEQYF
TGTGCCAGCAGTTCACAGGGAGTCTACGAGCAGTACTTC
>.|.|TRBJ1-1|TRBV9
CASSVGGQTEAFF
TGTGCCAGCAGCGTGGGGGGACAAACGGAAGCTTTCTTT
>.|TRBD2|TRBJ2-5|TRBV6-1
CASSETASGGAGETQYF
TGTGCCAGCAGTGAGACGGCTAGCGGGGGGGCAGGAGAGACCCAGTACTTC
>.|TRBD2|TRBJ2-5|TRBV9
CASSAPTSGGQETQYF
TGTGCCAGCAGCGCCCCGACTAGCGGGGGGCAAGAGACCCAGTACTTC
>.|.|TRBJ1-2|TRBV27
CASSFSGQGYGYTF
TGTGCCAGCAGTTTTTCCGGCCAAGGGTATGGCTACACCTTC
>.|.|TRBJ2-1|TRBV28
CASSSAYEQFF
TGTGCCAGCAGCTCGGCGTATGAGCAGTTCTTC
>.|TRBD2|TRBJ2-1|TRBV6-5
CASSIAGGPYNEQFF
TGTGCCAGCTCAATAGCGGGGGGGCCCTACAATGAGCAGTTCTTC
>.|.|TRBJ2-7|TRBV30
CAWTGGGGGSSYEQYF
TGTGCCTGGACCGGTGGGGGCGGGGGCTCCTCCTACGAGCAGTACTTC
>.|TRBD1|TRBJ1-2|TRBV29-1
CSVARTGGLANYGYTF
TGCAGCGTCGCTAGGACAGGGGGCCTAGCTAACTATGGCTACACCTTC
>.|.|TRBJ2-6|TRBV28
CATGLRRVRPLSGANVLTF
TGTGCCACAGGTCTTAGGCGGGTGAGGCCCCTCTCTGGGGCCAACGTCCTGACTTTC
>.|.|TRBJ2-4|TRBV19
CASSMGTQGVDIQYF
TGTGCCAGTAGTATGGGTACACAGGGTGTAGACATTCAGTACTTC
>.|.|TRBJ1-5|TRBV6-6
CASTTLWPGYQPQHF
TGTGCCAGCACCACGCTCTGGCCAGGGTATCAGCCCCAGCATTTT